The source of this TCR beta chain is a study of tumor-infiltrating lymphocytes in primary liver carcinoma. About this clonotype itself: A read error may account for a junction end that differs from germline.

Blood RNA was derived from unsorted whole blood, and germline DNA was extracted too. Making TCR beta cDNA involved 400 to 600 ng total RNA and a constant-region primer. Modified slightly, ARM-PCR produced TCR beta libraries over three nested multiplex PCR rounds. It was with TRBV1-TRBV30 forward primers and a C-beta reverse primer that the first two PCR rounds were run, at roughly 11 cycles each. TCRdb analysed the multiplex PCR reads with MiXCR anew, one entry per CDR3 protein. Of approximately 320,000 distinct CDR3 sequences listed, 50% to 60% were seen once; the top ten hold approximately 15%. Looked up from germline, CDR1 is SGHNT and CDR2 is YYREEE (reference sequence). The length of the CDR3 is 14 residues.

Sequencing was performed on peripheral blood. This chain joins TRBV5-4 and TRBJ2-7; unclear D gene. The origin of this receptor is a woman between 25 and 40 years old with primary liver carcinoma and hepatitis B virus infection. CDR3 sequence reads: CASSSLEAPYKQYF. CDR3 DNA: TGTGCCAGCAGCTCCCTTGAGGCCCCCTACAAGCAGTACTTC.